One sample yielded the 18 T cell receptor beta chains listed below, sequenced in a study of blood T cell repertoires in COVID-19. Repertoires were generated with immunoSEQ multiplex PCR, while TCRdb's copy carries only in-frame clones and drops some. The profile shows hundreds of thousands of clones, 85% of them singletons. Sequenced input: peripheral blood. The receptors come from a human donor in a cohort sampled during active COVID-19.

Of note for this clone: Other nucleotide sequences in the sample specify the same CDR3. The chain combines TRBV5-1 with TRBJ2-7; 9 bases line up with TRBD2. Germline-derived CDR1 and CDR2 are SGHRS and YFSETQ. The CDR3 length is 15 residues. The junction had 7 bases not matched to a gene; V was cut back by 4 bases and J by 2 bases. CDR3 nucleotides: TGCGCCAGCAGCCCGGCCCTAGCGGGACCCTACGAGCAGTACTTC. Protein sequence: CASSPALAGPYEQYF.

The chain links TRBV6-2 or TRBV6-3 to TRBJ2-3; D is unclear. The V end was cut by 0 bases, the J end by 4 bases, with 8 bases between. Germline V CDR1 and CDR2: MNHEY, SVGEGT. The CDR3 has 14 amino acids. The CDR3: CASSYSSTADTQYF. DNA for the CDR3: TGTGCCAGCAGTTACTCGAGTACAGCAGATACGCAGTATTTT.

The table lists this clone with a count of one. The chain has TRBV7-8 and TRBJ1-4; tentatively, D is TRBD1 (5 bases). CDR1 SGHVS and CDR2 FQNEAQ come from the germline V gene. Trimming removed 0 bases from V and 16 bases from J, with 15 bases in between. This CDR3 is built from 13 residues. The chain's CDR3 is CASSLAREGEGFF. The CDR3 DNA reads as TGTGCCAGCAGCTTAGCGCGGGAAGGGGAAGGGTTTTTT.

This clone was detected only a few times. The chain recombines TRBV18 with TRBJ1-2; 7 nucleotides match TRBD1. The CDR3 is 16 amino acids. The germline V gene encodes CDR1 KGHSH and CDR2 LQKENI. The J segment lost 1 base and the V segment lost 3 bases, leaving 8 bases of the junction unmatched. The CDR3 DNA sequence: TGTGCCAGCTCACCTCAATACAGGGGTGATAACTATGGCTACACCTTC. This sequence encodes CASSPQYRGDNYGYTF. Together with reference TRBV18 and TRBJ1-2, the CDR3 gives the full variable domain: NAGVMQNPRHLVRRRGQEARLRCSPMKGHSHVYWYRQLPEEGLKFMVYLQKENIIDESGMPKERFSAEFPKEGPSILRIQQVVRGDSAAYFCASSPQYRGDNYGYTFGSGTRLTVV.

The chain has TRBV11-2 and TRBJ2-7, with D hard to call. V was cut by 5 bases and J by 2 bases, with 16 bases left in between. Per germline, CDR1 SGHAT and CDR2 FQNNGV. CDR3 length: 15 amino acids. DNA of the CDR3: TGTGCCAGCAGCCTGGGCCCGACGCGTCCCTACGAGCAGTACTTC. Its translation is CASSLGPTRPYEQYF.

A note on this clone: Other nucleotide sequences in the sample specify the same CDR3. The rearrangement joins TRBV5-1 to TRBJ1-5; the D gene is possibly TRBD1 (5 bases). The CDR3 has 13 residues. Germline lookup yields CDR1 SGHRS and CDR2 YFSETQ. Trimming pared 2 bases from V and 4 bases from J, leaving 7 bases between. CDR3 residues: CASSLTGNQPQHF. As DNA, the CDR3 is TGCGCCAGCAGCTTAACAGGTAATCAGCCCCAGCATTTT.

The count of this clone is one. The chain carries TRBV19 and TRBJ1-5, with 7 nucleotides matching TRBD1. With V trimmed by 2 bases and J by 2 bases, 12 bases remained unmatched. Germline CDR1 reads LNHDA; CDR2 reads SQIVND (reference sequence). CDR3 length equals 18 residues. The CDR3 is CASSIQGQGDFRNQPQHF. CDR3 DNA sequence: TGTGCCAGTAGTATACAGGGCCAGGGGGATTTTCGCAATCAGCCCCAGCATTTT.

The V gene is TRBV5-1, the J gene TRBJ1-1; unclear D gene. The germline V and J ends were trimmed by 2 bases and 2 bases, with 13 bases remaining between them. The CDR3 consists of 15 residues. Germline CDR1 SGHRS, CDR2 YFSETQ. The CDR3 nucleotides are TGCGCCAGCAGCTTAAACCAGGTCCCTAACACTGAAGCTTTCTTT. Amino acids: CASSLNQVPNTEAFF.

CDR3 in DNA: TGCGCCAGCAGTGACGACAGGGATGAGACCCAGTACTTC. This translates into CASSDDRDETQYF. The chain is built from TRBV10-2 and TRBJ2-5; 7 bases agree with TRBD1. CDR3 size: 13 residues. Trimming took 3 bases from V and 5 from J; bases not matched to a gene: 3. The germline CDR1 and CDR2 sequences are WSHSY and SAAADI.

The chain links TRBV7-3 to TRBJ2-3, with TRBD2 as a possible D gene (5 bases). V was clipped by 3 bases and J by 0 bases, with 10 bases between them. The CDR3 sequence is 15 residues long. Germline assignment: CDR1 SGHTA and CDR2 FQGTGA. This chain's CDR3 is CASSFYGGSTDTQYF. CDR3 DNA: TGTGCCAGCAGCTTCTATGGCGGGAGCACAGATACGCAGTATTTT.

The rearrangement links TRBV27 to TRBJ2-7; a possible D gene is TRBD1 (5 bases). V lost 3 bases to trimming and J lost 0 bases, with 9 bases between them. Germline V gene data show CDR1 as MNHEY and CDR2 as SMNVEV (reference sequence). There are 14 residues in the CDR3. Written as DNA, the CDR3 is TGTGCCAGCAGTTTCAGGGATGTCTCCTACGAGCAGTACTTC. As protein: CASSFRDVSYEQYF.

The gene calls are TRBV5-1 and TRBJ2-1, with TRBD1 matching 8 bases. The V gene's germline CDR1 is SGHRS and CDR2 YFSETQ. The CDR3 runs 15 residues. Trimming removed 0 bases from V and 9 bases from J; junction bases left unmatched: 8. The DNA for the CDR3 is TGCGCCAGCAGCTTGGATTGGGCAGGGGGCGGTGAGCAGTTCTTC. As protein: CASSLDWAGGGEQFF. Filled out from reference TRBV5-1 and TRBJ2-1, the complete variable domain reads KAGVTQTPRYLIKTRGQQVTLSCSPISGHRSVSWYQQTPGQGLQFLFEYFSETQRNKGNFPGRFSGRQFSNSRSEMNVSTLELGDSALYLCASSLDWAGGGEQFFGPGTRLTVL.

The chain joins TRBV7-9 to TRBJ2-1; unclear D gene. Germline V gene lookup returns CDR1 SEHNR and CDR2 FQNEAQ (reference sequence). This CDR3 has 12 amino acids. Deletions cut 1 base from V and 5 bases from J, with 3 bases between. This chain's CDR3 is CASSLVNNEQFF. The DNA of the CDR3 is TGTGCCAGCAGCTTAGTTAACAATGAGCAGTTCTTC.

The chain couples TRBV18 to TRBJ1-4, with 9 bases fitting TRBD1. The CDR3 is made up of 13 amino acids. Germline assignment: CDR1 KGHSH and CDR2 LQKENI. V lost 4 bases to trimming and J lost 8 bases; unmatched junction nucleotides: 2. CDR3 protein: CASSQGTGEKLFF. For the CDR3, the DNA is TGTGCCAGCTCACAGGGGACAGGGGAAAAACTGTTTTTT.

This CDR3 reads CASSSGQKYSNQPQHF. In DNA, the CDR3 is TGTGCCAGCAGCTCCGGACAGAAATATAGCAATCAGCCCCAGCATTTT. This sequence joins TRBV5-8 and TRBJ1-5; D is perhaps TRBD1 (6 bases). Germline assignment: CDR1 SGHTS and CDR2 YDEGEE. V dropped 3 bases and J dropped 0 bases, with 13 bases sitting between them. The CDR3 totals 16 residues.

The chain couples TRBV7-9 to TRBJ2-7, with 7 positions matching TRBD1. The CDR3 sequence is 14 residues long. After removal of 1 base from V and 6 bases from J, the junction contained 6 bases not matched to a gene. The V gene's germline CDR1 is SEHNR and CDR2 FQNEAQ (reference sequence). The CDR3 spells CASSLVRGRGEQYF. In DNA, the CDR3 is TGTGCCAGCAGCTTAGTTAGGGGGCGCGGCGAGCAGTACTTC.

This chain connects TRBV27 to TRBJ2-7; 7 nucleotides agree with TRBD2. V was clipped by 6 bases and J by 1 base; unmatched bases: 18. Germline V gene data show CDR1 as MNHEY and CDR2 as SMNVEV (reference sequence). The CDR3 is 18 amino acids. For the CDR3, the DNA is TGTGCCAGCAGAGGACTAGGACTGGGCAGAGAAGGGTCCTACGAGCAGTACTTC. Translated: CASRGLGLGREGSYEQYF.

This chain connects TRBV28 to TRBJ2-7; 8 bases align to TRBD2. CDR1 is MDHEN and CDR2 is SYDVKM in the germline V gene. CDR3 size: 14 residues. The V and J ends lost 5 bases and 5 bases, in that order; junction bases with no gene match: 8. The CDR3 loop is CASSRGVTSDEQYF. The DNA of the CDR3 is TGTGCCAGCAGTAGAGGGGTGACTAGCGACGAGCAGTACTTC.